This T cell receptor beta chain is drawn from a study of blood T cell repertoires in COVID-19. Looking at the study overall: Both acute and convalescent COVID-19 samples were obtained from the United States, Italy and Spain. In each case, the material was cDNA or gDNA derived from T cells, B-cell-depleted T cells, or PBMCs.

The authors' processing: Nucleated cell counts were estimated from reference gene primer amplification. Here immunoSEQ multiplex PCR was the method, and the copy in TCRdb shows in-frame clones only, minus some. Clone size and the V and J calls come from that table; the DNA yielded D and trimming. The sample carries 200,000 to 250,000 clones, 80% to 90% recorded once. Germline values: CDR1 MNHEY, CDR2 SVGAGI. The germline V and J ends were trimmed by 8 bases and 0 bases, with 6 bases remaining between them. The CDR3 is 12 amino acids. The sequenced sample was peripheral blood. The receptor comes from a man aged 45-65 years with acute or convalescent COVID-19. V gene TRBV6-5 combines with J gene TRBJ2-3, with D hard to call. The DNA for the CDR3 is TGTGCCAGCTCTCTGAGCACAGATACGCAGTATTTT. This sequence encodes CASSLSTDTQYF.